What follows are 23 T cell receptor beta chains derived from one specimen sequenced in a study of cytomegalovirus exposure and HLA in healthy donors. The PCR contained 60 Vbeta and 13 Jbeta primers. The method was immunoSEQ multiplex PCR; TCRdb's version includes in-frame clones alone and lacks a portion of them. The repertoire holds under 200,000 clones, with 65% to 80% as singletons. The sequencing sample was made of PBMCs. The receptors come from a woman aged 30 to 39 in good health and CMV-seropositive.

This clone was picked up a small number of times. The V and J genes are TRBV7-8 and TRBJ1-5; TRBD1 matches at 8 bases. Per germline, CDR1 SGHVS and CDR2 FQNEAQ. This CDR3 is built from 15 residues. J gave up 7 bases and V 3 bases, and 8 bases lay outside the gene matches. The CDR3 DNA follows: TGTGCCAGCAGCTTGGGACAGGACCCTGGGCAGCCCCAGCATTTT. This sequence encodes CASSLGQDPGQPQHF.

This clone was recorded a few times. The genes are TRBV4-3 and TRBJ1-1, with D possibly being TRBD1 (6 bases). The V gene's germline CDR1 is LGHNA and CDR2 YSLEER. The CDR3 contains 14 residues. Trimming shortened V by 5 bases and J by 6 bases, and 16 bases separated the two germline ends. CDR3 in amino acids: CASSNDQGTAEAFF. The DNA for the CDR3 is TGCGCCAGCAGCAACGACCAGGGGACGGCTGAAGCTTTCTTT.

This clone turned up a few times. The chain recombines TRBV7-8 with TRBJ2-7; TRBD2 matches at 8 bases. The V and J ends lost 5 bases and 0 bases, in that order; junction bases with no gene match: 3. Germline CDR1 is SGHVS and CDR2 is FQNEAQ. This CDR3 contains 14 residues. The CDR3 sequence is CASSLREGSYEQYF. Written as DNA, the CDR3 is TGTGCCAGCAGCCTACGGGAGGGCTCCTACGAGCAGTACTTC.

This clone was counted between two and nine times. V and J are TRBV4-1 and TRBJ1-2; D remains unclear. Trimming took off 1 base at V and 8 bases at J, with 23 bases between the two ends. The CDR3 consists of 17 residues. Germline V gene data show CDR1 as MGHRA and CDR2 as YSYEKL. CDR3 protein: CASSQVLLARSPVGYTF. The CDR3 DNA is TGCGCCAGCAGCCAAGTCCTACTAGCTCGAAGTCCTGTGGGCTACACCTTC.

The V call is TRBV11-3, the J call TRBJ1-3; the D is unclear. The V end was cut by 1 base, the J end by 0 bases, with 7 bases between. CDR3 length: 15 residues. Germline loops: CDR1 SGHNT, CDR2 YENEEA. CDR3 in amino acids: CASSLARNSGNTIYF. The CDR3 DNA reads TGTGCCAGCAGCTTAGCGAGAAACTCTGGAAACACCATATATTTT.

This clone was detected a few times. The rearrangement links TRBV5-1 to TRBJ2-2, with 7 bases identical to TRBD1. CDR3 length: 18 amino acids. J gave up 0 bases and V 1 base, and 9 bases lay outside the gene matches. The germline V gene has CDR1 SGHRS and CDR2 YFSETQ. CDR3 amino acids: CASSLLPTGLSNTGELFF. CDR3 DNA: TGCGCCAGCAGCTTGCTTCCGACAGGGCTATCGAACACCGGGGAGCTGTTTTTT.

The genes are TRBV7-9 and TRBJ2-5, with D uncertain. This CDR3 is 15 amino acids long. The germline gives CDR1 SEHNR, CDR2 FQNEAQ (reference sequence). V shed 4 bases and J shed 1 base, with 13 bases lying between them. CDR3 in amino acids: CASSSSVRSQETQYF. The CDR3 DNA follows: TGTGCCAGCAGCTCATCCGTGAGGAGCCAAGAGACCCAGTACTTC.

The rearrangement joins TRBV4-1 to TRBJ2-1, with 9 bases identical to TRBD2. The CDR3 length is 17 residues. Germline lookup yields CDR1 MGHRA and CDR2 YSYEKL. V gave up 4 bases and J gave up 1 base; unmatched junction bases: 8. The CDR3 DNA sequence: TGCGCCAGCAGCCGAGCAGTAGCGGGAGTTTCCTACAATGAGCAGTTCTTC. This translates into CASSRAVAGVSYNEQFF.

The V and J genes are TRBV27 and TRBJ2-7, with no clear D. The CDR3 extends over 11 amino acids. Trimming removed 5 bases from V and 2 bases from J, with 4 bases in between. Germline assignment: CDR1 MNHEY and CDR2 SMNVEV (reference sequence). This chain's CDR3 is CASSNTYEQYF. The DNA for the CDR3 is TGTGCCAGCAGTAATACCTACGAGCAGTACTTC.

The genes are TRBV9 and TRBJ2-3; TRBD2 aligns across 11 bases. The CDR3 runs 16 residues. Trimming removed 3 bases from V and 3 bases from J; junction bases left unmatched: 6. The germline V gene has CDR1 SGDLS and CDR2 YYNGEE. CDR3 region: CASSGASGRTTDTQYF. The CDR3 DNA reads as TGTGCCAGCAGCGGGGCTAGCGGGAGGACTACAGATACGCAGTATTTT. Full variable domain (outside the CDR3, taken from reference TRBV9 and TRBJ2-3): DSGVTQTPKHLITATGQRVTLRCSPRSGDLSVYWYQQSLDQGLQFLIQYYNGEERAKGNILERFSAQQFPDLHSELNLSSLELGDSALYFCASSGASGRTTDTQYFGPGTRLTVL.

The chain uses TRBV6-6 and TRBJ2-1; 7 bases agree with TRBD1. The CDR3 sequence is 15 residues long. Looked up from germline, CDR1 is MNHNY and CDR2 is SVGAGI (reference sequence). With 7 bases clipped from V and 8 bases from J, the junction kept 14 bases outside the gene matches. The CDR3 sequence is CASTKKQGELHEQFF. The CDR3 DNA is TGTGCCAGCACAAAAAAGCAGGGGGAACTGCATGAGCAGTTCTTC.

The chain uses TRBV4-1 and TRBJ2-5; 10 nucleotides agree with TRBD2. The CDR3 is 15 residues long. V dropped 1 base and J dropped 5; count of bases not matched to a gene: 4. Germline V gives CDR1 MGHRA, CDR2 YSYEKL. For the CDR3, the DNA is TGCGCCAGCAGCCAAGGGCTAGCGGGAGTGGAGACCCAGTACTTC. This codes for CASSQGLAGVETQYF.

J is TRBJ1-1 and V is TRBV28; 9 bases are shared with TRBD1. Germline CDR1 MDHEN, CDR2 SYDVKM. The J segment lost 1 base and the V segment lost 5 bases, leaving 8 bases of the junction unmatched. This CDR3 has 16 residues. CDR3 sequence reads: CASSVYRGLTNTEAFF. Written as DNA, the CDR3 is TGTGCCAGCAGTGTCTACAGGGGGCTTACGAACACTGAAGCTTTCTTT.

The rearrangement links TRBV7-9 to TRBJ2-7; tentatively, D is TRBD1 (5 bases). V shed 5 bases and J shed 7 bases, with 24 bases lying between them. The CDR3 extends over 16 amino acids. From germline, CDR1 is SEHNR and CDR2 FQNEAQ (reference sequence). CDR3 bases: TGTGCCAGCAGCCCTGGAGTGGAGACAGTCTTCGGAGAGCAGTACTTC. It translates to CASSPGVETVFGEQYF.

The chain uses TRBV7-9 and TRBJ2-2; D possibly corresponds to TRBD1 (6 bases). The CDR3 runs 17 residues. Germline-derived CDR1 and CDR2 are SEHNR and FQNEAQ (reference sequence). The germline V and J ends were trimmed by 5 bases and 1 base, with 17 bases remaining between them. The CDR3 protein is CASSRPGHEKNTGELFF. The CDR3 DNA sequence: TGTGCCAGCAGCCGTCCGGGACACGAAAAGAACACCGGGGAGCTGTTTTTT.

This clone was seen more than once but under ten times. V usage is TRBV5-8 and J usage is TRBJ1-1; weak D call: TRBD1 (6 bases). CDR1 and CDR2 (germline): SGHTS, YDEGEE. The CDR3 is made up of 14 amino acids. Trimming took 7 bases from V and 1 from J, leaving 14 bases between them. In DNA form, the CDR3 reads TGTGCCAGCGAGAGGACAGTAGGGAACACTGAAGCTTTCTTT. Amino acid sequence: CASERTVGNTEAFF. Using reference TRBV5-8 and TRBJ1-1 for the parts outside the CDR3, the full variable domain is EAGVTQSPTHLIKTRGQQATLRCSPISGHTSVYWYQQALGLGLQFLLWYDEGEERNRGNFPPRFSGRQFPNYSSELNVNALELEDSALYLCASERTVGNTEAFFGQGTRLTVV.

The chain uses TRBV5-4 and TRBJ1-1; D is perhaps TRBD1 (5 bases). The germline V gene encodes CDR1 SGHNT and CDR2 YYREEE (reference sequence). V lost 4 bases and J 4 bases, leaving 17 bases between the germline ends. The CDR3 has 15 residues. Here the CDR3 reads CASSPGGREGTEAFF. The CDR3 nucleotides are TGTGCCAGCAGCCCGGGAGGCAGGGAGGGCACTGAAGCTTTCTTT. The entire variable domain, with the rest obtained from reference TRBV5-4 and TRBJ1-1, is as follows: ETGVTQSPTHLIKTRGQQVTLRCSSQSGHNTVSWYQQALGQGPQFIFQYYREEENGRGNFPPRFSGLQFPNYSSELNVNALELDDSALYLCASSPGGREGTEAFFGQGTRLTVV.

This sequence joins TRBV5-1 and TRBJ1-6; 9 bases agree with TRBD1. CDR1 SGHRS and CDR2 YFSETQ come from the germline V gene. V shed 4 bases and J 9 bases; nucleotides not matched to a gene: 5. The length of the CDR3 is 14 residues. DNA for the CDR3: TGCGCCAGCAGCCCCGGGACAGGGTTTTCACCCCTCCACTTT. It translates to CASSPGTGFSPLHF.

The CDR3 nucleotides read TGCAGCGCAGGCGACGGGACAGCGAACAATGAGCAGTTCTTC. It encodes CSAGDGTANNEQFF. V gene TRBV29-1 combines with J gene TRBJ2-1; 7 bases map to TRBD1. There are 14 residues in the CDR3. The V gene end was trimmed by 7 bases and the J gene end by 5 bases; junction bases not matched to a gene: 11. Per germline, CDR1 SQVTM and CDR2 ANQGSEA.

The chain employs TRBV9 and TRBJ1-6; possible D gene TRBD1, 5 bases. CDR1 and CDR2 (germline): SGDLS, YYNGEE. The germline V and J ends were trimmed by 4 bases and 0 bases, with 11 bases remaining between them. The CDR3 contains 16 residues. The CDR3 loop is CASSPGDSSYNSPLHF. CDR3 nucleotides: TGTGCCAGCAGCCCCGGAGACAGCTCCTATAATTCACCCCTCCACTTT.

This clone was found a few times. The chain is built from TRBV6-1 and TRBJ2-7; TRBD1 aligns across 8 bases. Germline V gene data show CDR1 as MNHNS and CDR2 as SASEGT. The CDR3 is 14 amino acids. V was pared by 6 bases and J by 2 bases, with 6 bases of the junction left unmatched. The CDR3 is CASRVGTGPYEQYF. DNA of the CDR3: TGTGCCAGCAGGGTTGGGACAGGCCCCTACGAGCAGTACTTC.

This clone came up a few times. The chain couples TRBV19 to TRBJ1-2; TRBD1 is a possible D gene (5 bases). V was cut by 4 bases and J by 4 bases, with 16 bases left in between. Germline values: CDR1 LNHDA, CDR2 SQIVND (reference sequence). This CDR3 contains 15 residues. CDR3 region: CASSSTGQEGYGYTF. CDR3 bases: TGTGCCAGTAGTAGTACGGGGCAGGAGGGCTATGGCTACACCTTC.

The gene calls are TRBV23-1 and TRBJ2-7; 10 bases agree with TRBD1. TRBV23-1 is labeled an ORF, and its function is uncertain. The trim removed 4 bases at V and 4 bases at J, leaving 10 bases unmatched. The length of the CDR3 is 16 residues. CDR3 coding DNA: TGCGCCAGCAGTCTCGACTGGACAGGGGGAGGGTACGAGCAGTACTTC. Protein product: CASSLDWTGGGYEQYF.